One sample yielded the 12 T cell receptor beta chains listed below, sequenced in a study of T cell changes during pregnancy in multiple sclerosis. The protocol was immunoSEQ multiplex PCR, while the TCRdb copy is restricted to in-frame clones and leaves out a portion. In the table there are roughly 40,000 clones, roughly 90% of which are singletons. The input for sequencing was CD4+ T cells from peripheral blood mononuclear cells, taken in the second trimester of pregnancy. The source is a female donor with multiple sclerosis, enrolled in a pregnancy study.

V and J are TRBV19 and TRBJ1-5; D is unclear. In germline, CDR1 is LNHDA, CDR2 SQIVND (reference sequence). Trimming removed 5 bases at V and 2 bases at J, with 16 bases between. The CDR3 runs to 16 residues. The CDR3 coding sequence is TGTGCCAGTAGTCAGAGGGTGGGAGAAGGCAATCAGCCCCAGCATTTT. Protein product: CASSQRVGEGNQPQHF.

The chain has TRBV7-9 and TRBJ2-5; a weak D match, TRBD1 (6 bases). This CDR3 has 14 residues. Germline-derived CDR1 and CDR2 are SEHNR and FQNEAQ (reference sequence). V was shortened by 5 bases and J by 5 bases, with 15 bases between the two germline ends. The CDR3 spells CASSNPRGLETQYF. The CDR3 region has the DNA TGTGCCAGCAGCAACCCCAGGGGCCTGGAGACCCAGTACTTC. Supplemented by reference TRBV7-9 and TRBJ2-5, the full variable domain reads DTGVSQNPRHKITKRGQNVTFRCDPISEHNRLYWYRQTLGQGPEFLTYFQNEAQLEKSRLLSDRFSAERPKGSFSTLEIQRTEQGDSAMYLCASSNPRGLETQYFGPGTRLLVL.

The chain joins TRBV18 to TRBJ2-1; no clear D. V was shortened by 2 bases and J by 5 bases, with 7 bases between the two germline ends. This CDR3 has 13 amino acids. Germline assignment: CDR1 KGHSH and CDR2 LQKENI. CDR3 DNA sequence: TGTGCCAGCTCACCAAGCAGGAACAATGAGCAGTTCTTC. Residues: CASSPSRNNEQFF.

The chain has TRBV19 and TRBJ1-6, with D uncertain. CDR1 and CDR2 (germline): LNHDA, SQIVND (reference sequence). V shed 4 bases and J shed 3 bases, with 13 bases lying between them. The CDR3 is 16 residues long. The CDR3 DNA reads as TGTGCCAGTAGTACGTACGCAGGATTCTATAATTCACCCCTCCACTTT. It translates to CASSTYAGFYNSPLHF.

CDR3 nucleotide sequence: TGTGCCAGCTCACTTCAGGGCGACACTGAAGCTTTCTTT. It specifies CASSLQGDTEAFF. The rearrangement links TRBV18 to TRBJ1-1; D might be TRBD1 (5 bases). This CDR3 has 13 amino acids. Trimming left V 4 bases short and J 3 bases short, with 9 bases between. Germline assignment: CDR1 KGHSH and CDR2 LQKENI. Based on the CDR3 plus reference TRBV18 and TRBJ1-1, the full variable domain is NAGVMQNPRHLVRRRGQEARLRCSPMKGHSHVYWYRQLPEEGLKFMVYLQKENIIDESGMPKERFSAEFPKEGPSILRIQQVVRGDSAAYFCASSLQGDTEAFFGQGTRLTVV.

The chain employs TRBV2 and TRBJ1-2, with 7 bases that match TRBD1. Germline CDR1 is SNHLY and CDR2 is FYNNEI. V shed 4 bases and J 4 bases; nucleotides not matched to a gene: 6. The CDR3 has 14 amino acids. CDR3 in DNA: TGTGCCAGCAGTGTCCAGGGGGAGGCCTATGGCTACACCTTC. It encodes CASSVQGEAYGYTF.

The CDR3 DNA follows: TGCGCCAGCACTGAGAGTAGTCGGGGCACCGGGGAGCTGTTTTTT. This sequence encodes CASTESSRGTGELFF. The chain has TRBV5-1 and TRBJ2-2; D is perhaps TRBD2 (5 bases). The CDR3 sequence is 15 residues long. V was cut by 6 bases and J by 4 bases, with 16 bases left in between. CDR1 is SGHRS, CDR2 YFSETQ, per germline.

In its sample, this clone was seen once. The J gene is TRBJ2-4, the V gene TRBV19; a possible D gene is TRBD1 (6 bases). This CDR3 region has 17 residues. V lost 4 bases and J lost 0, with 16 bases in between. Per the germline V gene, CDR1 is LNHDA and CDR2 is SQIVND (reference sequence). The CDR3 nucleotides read TGTGCCAGTAGTAAGGACAGTAACGAAGTAGCCAAAAACATTCAGTACTTC. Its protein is CASSKDSNEVAKNIQYF.

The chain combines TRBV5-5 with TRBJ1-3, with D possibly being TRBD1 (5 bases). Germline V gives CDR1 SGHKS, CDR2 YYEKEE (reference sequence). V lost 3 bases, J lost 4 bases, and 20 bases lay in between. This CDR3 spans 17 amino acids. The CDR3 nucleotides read TGTGCCAGCAGCTGGGGGGGACCGACACTGGGAGGAAACACCATATATTTT. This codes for CASSWGGPTLGGNTIYF.

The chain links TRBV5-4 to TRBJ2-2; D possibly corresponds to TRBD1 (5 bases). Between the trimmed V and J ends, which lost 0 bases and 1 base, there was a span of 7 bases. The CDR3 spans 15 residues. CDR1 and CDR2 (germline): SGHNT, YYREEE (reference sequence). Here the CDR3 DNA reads TGTGCCAGCAGCTTGGACAGGCTGAACACCGGGGAGCTGTTTTTT. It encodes CASSLDRLNTGELFF.

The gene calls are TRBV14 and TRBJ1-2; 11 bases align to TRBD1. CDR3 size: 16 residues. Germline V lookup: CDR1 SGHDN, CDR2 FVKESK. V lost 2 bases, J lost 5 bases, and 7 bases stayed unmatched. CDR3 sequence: CASSQTGQGAWYGYTF. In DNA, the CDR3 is TGTGCCAGCAGCCAAACAGGACAGGGGGCTTGGTATGGCTACACCTTC.

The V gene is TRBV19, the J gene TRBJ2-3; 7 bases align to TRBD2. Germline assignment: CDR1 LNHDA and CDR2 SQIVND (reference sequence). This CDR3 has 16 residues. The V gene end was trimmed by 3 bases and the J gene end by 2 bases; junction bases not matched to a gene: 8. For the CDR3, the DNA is TGTGCCAGTAGTATTGTCGGGGGGACCTCCACAGATACGCAGTATTTT. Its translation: CASSIVGGTSTDTQYF.